Reported below is one T cell receptor beta chain. Its antigen is as yet unknown. TCRdb ran MiXCR on the 5' RACE reads and lists one entry per CDR3 protein. The table has under 900,000 distinct CDR3 sequences, roughly 12% seen once. This CDR3 is built from 14 residues. From germline, CDR1 is MNHEY and CDR2 SMNVEV (reference sequence). Trimming shortened V by 2 bases and J by 6 bases, and 14 bases separated the two germline ends. This sample was taken from a study of identical twins. Study-wide results and limits: Fewer insertions marked abundant cord blood beta clonotypes; young adult naive trended weakly, memory not at all.

All donors comprised healthy Caucasians. These data were likewise used in another study, on yellow fever vaccine responses in identical twins.

The sequenced material came from PBMCs. The receptor was derived from a woman younger than 30 in good health. V usage is TRBV27 and J usage is TRBJ2-7, with D possibly TRBD1 on 5 matching bases. CDR3 coding DNA: TGTGCCAGCAGTTTACAGGGTCAGATCGGCGAGCAGTACTTC. Its protein product is CASSLQGQIGEQYF.